Below, 27 T cell receptor beta chains from the same sample are listed, as sequenced in a study of T cell responses to AZD1222 COVID-19 vaccine. TCRdb keeps only in-frame clones here, not all; method: immunoSEQ multiplex PCR. The repertoire has some 200,000 clones, about 93% of them found once; the top ten carry approximately 1%. The specimen comprised peripheral blood, sampled 28 days after the second AZD1222 dose. These receptors were taken from an adult who received the AZD1222 COVID-19 vaccine.

The rearrangement links TRBV5-1 to TRBJ2-7, with 8 bases that match TRBD1. The germline gives CDR1 SGHRS, CDR2 YFSETQ. The CDR3 extends over 16 amino acids. Trimming took 0 bases from V and 6 from J; bases not matched to a gene: 11. CDR3 in amino acids: CASSLGRTGFAGEQYF. The CDR3, as DNA: TGCGCCAGCAGCTTGGGTAGGACAGGGTTTGCAGGCGAGCAGTACTTC.

V usage is TRBV10-3 and J usage is TRBJ1-2; 7 bases match TRBD1. Losses at the gene ends were 6 bases for V and 4 bases for J; bases not matched to a gene: 5. Germline V CDR1 and CDR2: ENHRY, SYGVKD. There are 13 residues in the CDR3. The CDR3 DNA reads TGTGCCATCAGGGAGGGGGCAGGCTATGGCTACACCTTC. Protein sequence: CAIREGAGYGYTF.

This clone turned up a few times. The chain recombines TRBV16 with TRBJ2-4; possibly TRBD2 for D (5 bases). The CDR3 runs to 16 residues. The germline V gene has CDR1 KGHSY and CDR2 FQNENV. Trimming left V 2 bases short and J 0 bases short, with 11 bases between. CDR3 coding DNA: TGTGCCAGCAGCCAAGTTGCAGGACTAGCCAAAAACATTCAGTACTTC. It codes for CASSQVAGLAKNIQYF.

V is TRBV5-5 and J is TRBJ1-2, with a possible D match to TRBD1 (6 bases). This CDR3 is 14 amino acids long. V was shortened by 4 bases and J by 4 bases, with 14 bases between the two germline ends. Germline CDR1 reads SGHKS; CDR2 reads YYEKEE (reference sequence). The CDR3 DNA is TGTGCCAGCAGCCGTTACAGGGAGAGCTATGGCTACACCTTC. Amino acid sequence: CASSRYRESYGYTF.

This clone was seen just once. V and J are TRBV11-2 and TRBJ1-1; 10 bases are shared with TRBD1. The CDR3 has 14 amino acids. V trimming: 5 bases; J trimming: 1 base; junction bases outside the gene matches: 1. Germline V gives CDR1 SGHAT, CDR2 FQNNGV. CDR3 DNA: TGTGCCAGCAGCAGGACAGGGGGGAACACTGAAGCTTTCTTT. Residues: CASSRTGGNTEAFF.

The chain joins TRBV7-9 to TRBJ2-7; D may match TRBD1 or TRBD2 (5 bases each). The CDR3 totals 15 residues. CDR1 and CDR2 from the germline V gene are SEHNR and FQNEAQ (reference sequence). Trimming shortened V by 2 bases and J by 2 bases, and 13 bases separated the two germline ends. In DNA, the CDR3 is TGTGCCAGCAGCTTAAACCGGGACGGGGCCTACGAGCAGTACTTC. Its translation is CASSLNRDGAYEQYF.

The J gene is TRBJ2-2, the V gene TRBV6-6, with 8 bases matching TRBD1. V was clipped by 8 bases and J by 0 bases; unmatched bases: 8. Per germline, CDR1 MNHNY and CDR2 SVGAGI (reference sequence). There are 16 residues in the CDR3. In nucleotides, the CDR3 is TGTGCCAGCTTCTTTTCGGGACAGGCGAACACCGGGGAGCTGTTTTTT. Its translation: CASFFSGQANTGELFF.

The chain joins TRBV5-1 to TRBJ1-3; D remains ambiguous. Deletions cut 3 bases from V and 0 bases from J, with 7 bases between. The CDR3 runs 14 residues. Germline assignment: CDR1 SGHRS and CDR2 YFSETQ. The CDR3 spells CASSSASSGNTIYF. The CDR3, as DNA: TGCGCCAGCAGCTCCGCAAGCTCTGGAAACACCATATATTTT.

The rearrangement links TRBV7-2 to TRBJ2-1; no definite D call. This CDR3 contains 14 residues. Trimming took off 5 bases at V and 10 bases at J, with 18 bases between the two ends. The germline V gene encodes CDR1 SGHTA and CDR2 FQGNSA. CDR3 amino acids: CASSLLGSPGEQFF. The DNA of the CDR3 is TGTGCCAGCAGCCTTCTCGGTTCTCCTGGAGAGCAGTTCTTC.

This clone was counted once. The chain couples TRBV4-2 to TRBJ1-6, with 10 bases aligning to TRBD1. The germline V gene encodes CDR1 LGHNA and CDR2 YNFKEQ. This CDR3 region has 15 residues. Trimming removed 0 bases from V and 8 bases from J; junction bases left unmatched: 1. The CDR3 spells CASSQEGQGYSPLHF. The CDR3, as DNA: TGTGCCAGCAGCCAAGAGGGACAGGGGTATTCACCCCTCCACTTT.

The chain links TRBV5-1 to TRBJ2-2; 11 bases are shared with TRBD2. In germline, CDR1 is SGHRS, CDR2 YFSETQ. With 4 bases clipped from V and 5 bases from J, the junction kept 4 bases outside the gene matches. The CDR3 contains 15 residues. The CDR3 loop reads CASSPTSGGTGELFF. The CDR3 DNA reads as TGCGCCAGCAGCCCAACTAGCGGGGGAACCGGGGAGCTGTTTTTT.

This clone was detected a few times. The rearrangement uses TRBV10-3 and TRBJ1-1, with 7 positions matching TRBD1. Germline-derived CDR1 and CDR2 are ENHRY and SYGVKD. The CDR3 extends over 14 amino acids. After removal of 4 bases from V and 0 bases from J, the junction contained 2 bases not matched to a gene. CDR3 protein: CAISATGMNTEAFF. CDR3 nucleotides: TGTGCCATCAGTGCGACAGGGATGAACACTGAAGCTTTCTTT.

The CDR3 loop reads CASNYETGTPLHF. The CDR3 nucleotides are TGTGCCAGCAACTACGAGACCGGTACACCCCTCCACTTT. V usage is TRBV7-9 and J usage is TRBJ1-6; D unclear. Germline V lookup: CDR1 SEHNR, CDR2 FQNEAQ (reference sequence). Trimming pared 7 bases from V and 11 bases from J, leaving 15 bases between. The CDR3 sequence is 13 residues long.

V is TRBV6-5 and J is TRBJ1-4; maybe TRBD1 (5 bases). This CDR3 region has 13 residues. CDR1 and CDR2 from the germline V gene are MNHEY and SVGAGI. Trimming shortened V by 2 bases and J by 10 bases, and 11 bases separated the two germline ends. The CDR3 DNA sequence: TGTGCCAGCAGTTACGGGGCGAGGGGAAAACTGTTTTTT. Translation: CASSYGARGKLFF.

The rearrangement joins TRBV28 to TRBJ2-7, with TRBD1 identical over 9 bases. The CDR3 spans 16 residues. V shed 5 bases, J shed 3 bases, and the junction held 11 bases outside the gene matches. Germline V CDR1 and CDR2: MDHEN, SYDVKM. The CDR3 nucleotides read TGTGCCAGCAGTGGGGGGGGGACAGGGTCCCGCTACGAGCAGTACTTC. It yields the protein CASSGGGTGSRYEQYF. The full variable domain, in which reference TRBV28 and TRBJ2-7 provide the parts outside the CDR3, is DVKVTQSSRYLVKRTGEKVFLECVQDMDHENMFWYRQDPGLGLRLIYFSYDVKMKEKGDIPEGYSVSREKKERFSLILESASTNQTSMYLCASSGGGTGSRYEQYFGPGTRLTVT.

In DNA, the CDR3 is TGTGCCAGCAGTTACTCCGGGACGGTGAACACTGAAGCTTTCTTT. It encodes CASSYSGTVNTEAFF. The chain couples TRBV6-2 or TRBV6-3 to TRBJ1-1; D is perhaps TRBD1 (5 bases). The CDR3 has 15 amino acids. The V and J ends lost 0 bases and 0 bases respectively, with 8 bases between them. Germline assignment: CDR1 MNHEY and CDR2 SVGEGT.

The gene calls are TRBV6-2 or TRBV6-3 and TRBJ2-5, with 8 positions matching TRBD2. This CDR3 contains 14 residues. The junction had 5 bases not matched to a gene; V was cut back by 4 bases and J by 4 bases. Germline loops: CDR1 MNHEY, CDR2 SVGEGT. The CDR3 loop is CASSSAGGRETQYF. The CDR3 bases are TGTGCCAGCAGTTCCGCGGGGGGCCGAGAGACCCAGTACTTC.

This clone was detected only once. The V call is TRBV6-1, the J call TRBJ1-1, with 12 bases matching TRBD1. The ends lost 2 bases at V and 5 bases at J; junction bases unmatched: 3. The germline V gene has CDR1 MNHNS and CDR2 SASEGT. This CDR3 is built from 15 residues. The CDR3 DNA reads as TGTGCCAGCAGTGAAAGGGACAGGGGGCAGACTGAAGCTTTCTTT. Amino acid sequence: CASSERDRGQTEAFF.

The chain couples TRBV7-3 to TRBJ1-5, with 9 bases matching TRBD1. J was trimmed by 12 bases and V by 5 bases; bases with no gene match: 14. From germline, CDR1 is SGHTA and CDR2 FQGTGA. The CDR3 is 15 residues long. CDR3 bases: TGTGCCAGCAGCCCCCGACAGGGGGGGGGATTAGGCCAGCATTTT. This codes for CASSPRQGGGLGQHF.

V is TRBV2 and J is TRBJ2-3; TRBD1 might be the D (6 bases). Trimming took off 6 bases at V and 0 bases at J, with 10 bases between the two ends. Per the germline V gene, CDR1 is SNHLY and CDR2 is FYNNEI. The CDR3 contains 14 residues. In DNA, the CDR3 is TGTGCCAGCAGACAGGGTCTCAGCACAGATACGCAGTATTTT. It encodes CASRQGLSTDTQYF.

With regard to this clone: The junction departs from the called germline gene at one end, perhaps through a read error. The V gene is TRBV29-1, the J gene TRBJ2-7; possibly TRBD1 or TRBD2 for D (6 bases each). Germline V gene data show CDR1 as SQVTM and CDR2 as ANQGSEA. The CDR3 is 12 amino acids. CDR3 nucleotide sequence: TGCAGCGTAGAAGCCGGGGGCCACGAGCAGTACTTC. This gives the protein CSVEAGGHEQYF.

The V call is TRBV6-5, the J call TRBJ2-2; D not resolved. CDR3 length: 14 amino acids. Germline CDR1 is MNHEY and CDR2 is SVGAGI. Trimming took 10 bases from V and 0 from J, leaving 12 bases between them. Here the CDR3 reads CATRLGSNTGELFF. The CDR3 DNA sequence: TGTGCCACACGACTGGGCTCGAACACCGGGGAGCTGTTTTTT.

The CDR3 DNA sequence: TGTGCCAGTAGTATATACCAGGGCTCATCCTACGAGCAGTACTTC. Translated, it gives CASSIYQGSSYEQYF. The J gene is TRBJ2-7, the V gene TRBV19, with D tentatively TRBD1 (5 bases). There are 15 residues in the CDR3. Germline assignment: CDR1 LNHDA and CDR2 SQIVND (reference sequence). The V end was cut by 2 bases, the J end by 1 base, with 12 bases between.

The chain carries TRBV18 and TRBJ1-2; TRBD1 aligns across 9 bases. Germline V lookup: CDR1 KGHSH, CDR2 LQKENI. The ends lost 0 bases at V and 7 bases at J; junction bases unmatched: 9. This CDR3 has 16 residues. CDR3 loop: CASSPPLEGTGPGYTF. CDR3 in DNA: TGTGCCAGCTCACCACCCCTAGAGGGGACAGGGCCTGGCTACACCTTC.

The chain joins TRBV2 to TRBJ2-4; D may be TRBD2 (6 bases). This CDR3 has 15 residues. Looked up from germline, CDR1 is SNHLY and CDR2 is FYNNEI. V gave up 8 bases and J gave up 0 bases, with 14 bases separating them. The CDR3 loop is CASGGLSLAKNIQYF. Here the CDR3 DNA reads TGTGCCAGCGGGGGACTCTCCTTAGCCAAAAACATTCAGTACTTC. Full variable domain (remainder filled in from reference TRBV2 and TRBJ2-4): EPEVTQTPSHQVTQMGQEVILRCVPISNHLYFYWYRQILGQKVEFLVSFYNNEISEKSEIFDDQFSVERPDGSNFTLKIRSTKLEDSAMYFCASGGLSLAKNIQYFGAGTRLSVL.

The chain is built from TRBV7-9 and TRBJ1-1; D is perhaps TRBD1 (5 bases). V was shortened by 5 bases and J by 2 bases, with 18 bases between the two germline ends. The germline V gene encodes CDR1 SEHNR and CDR2 FQNEAQ (reference sequence). The CDR3 loop spans 16 amino acids. CDR3 sequence reads: CASSRGTYGDNTEAFF. CDR3 nucleotides: TGTGCCAGCAGCCGTGGGACCTACGGGGATAACACTGAAGCTTTCTTT.

The V gene is TRBV5-6, the J gene TRBJ2-3; 9 bases map to TRBD1. V gave up 0 bases and J gave up 2 bases; unmatched junction bases: 7. CDR3 size: 17 residues. The germline CDR1 and CDR2 sequences are SGHDT and YYEEEE. This CDR3 reads CASSLEGTGLPTDTQYF. The CDR3, as DNA: TGTGCCAGCAGCTTGGAAGGGACAGGGCTTCCCACAGATACGCAGTATTTT.